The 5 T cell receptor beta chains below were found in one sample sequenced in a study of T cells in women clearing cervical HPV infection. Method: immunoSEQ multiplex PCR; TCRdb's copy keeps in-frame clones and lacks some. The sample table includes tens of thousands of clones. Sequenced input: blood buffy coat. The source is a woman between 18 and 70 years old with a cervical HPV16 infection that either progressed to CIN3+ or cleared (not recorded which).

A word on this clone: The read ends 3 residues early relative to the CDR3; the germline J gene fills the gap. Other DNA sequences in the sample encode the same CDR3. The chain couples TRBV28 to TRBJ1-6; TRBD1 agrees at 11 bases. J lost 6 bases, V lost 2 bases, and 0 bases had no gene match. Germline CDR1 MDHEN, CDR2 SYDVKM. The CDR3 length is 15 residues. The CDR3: CASSLGTGGNSPLHF. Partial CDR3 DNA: TGTGCCAGCAGTTTAGGGACAGGGGGTAATTCACCC.

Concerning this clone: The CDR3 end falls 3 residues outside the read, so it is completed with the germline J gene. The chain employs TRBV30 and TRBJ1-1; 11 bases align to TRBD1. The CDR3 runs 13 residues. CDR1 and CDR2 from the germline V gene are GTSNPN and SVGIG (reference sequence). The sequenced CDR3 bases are TGTGCCTGGAAAGGACAGGGGGCTTACGAG. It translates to CAWKGQGAYE. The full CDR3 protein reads CAWKGQGAYEAFF.

Here the CDR3 reads CASSPPGQIGDDYTF. The part of the CDR3 DNA that was read is TGTGCCAGCTCACCACCGGGACAGATCGGCGATGAC. This chain connects TRBV18 to TRBJ1-2, with 7 bases aligning to TRBD1. Coverage ceases 3 residues before the CDR3 finishes, and the germline J gene fills in the end. This CDR3 has 15 amino acids. Germline CDR1 KGHSH, CDR2 LQKENI.

Partial CDR3 DNA: TGTGCCAGCAGCCCGTGGACAGGGCACTATGGT. This gives the protein CASSPWTGHYG. The CDR3 in its entirety is CASSPWTGHYGQYF. The chain is built from TRBV7-9 and TRBJ2-4, with 8 bases that match TRBD1. The DNA ends 3 residues before the CDR3 does, and the rest of the CDR3 is filled in from the germline J gene. Germline values: CDR1 SEHNR, CDR2 FQNEAQ (reference sequence). This CDR3 comprises 14 residues.

The part of the CDR3 DNA that was read is TGTGCCAGTAGCGGCACTAGCGGGAGAATCAGGGGCACAGATACC. This translates into CASSGTSGRIRGTDT. The whole CDR3 region reads CASSGTSGRIRGTDTYTF. The rearrangement joins TRBV19 to TRBJ1-2; weak D call: TRBD1 (6 bases). The CDR3 is cut off 3 residues early in the read; its end comes from the germline J gene. The CDR3 loop spans 18 amino acids. Per germline, CDR1 LNHDA and CDR2 SQIVND (reference sequence).